The next 27 T cell receptor beta chains were all read from a single sample in a study of blood T cells in healthy people across ages. A second PCR of 7 to 11 cycles used a sample-barcoded 5' primer and a J-beta primer mix. TCRdb reanalysed the 5' RACE reads using MiXCR and keeps one entry per CDR3 protein. This sample yields fewer than 1 million distinct CDR3 sequences, of which roughly 44% are seen a single time; nearly 20% belongs to the top ten. Sequencing was carried out using blood. These receptors came from a man aged 55-75 years in good health.

The J gene is TRBJ1-2, the V gene TRBV6-2 or TRBV6-3; TRBD1 might be the D (5 bases). This CDR3 has 11 amino acids. V lost 4 bases, J lost 8 bases, and 8 bases lay in between. The germline V gene encodes CDR1 MNHEY and CDR2 SVGEGT. The CDR3 loop reads CASSWRDGYTF. DNA for the CDR3: TGTGCCAGCAGTTGGAGGGACGGCTACACCTTC.

Remarks on this clonotype: The junction differs from germline at one of its ends, possibly a read error. The chain is built from TRBV12-3 or TRBV12-4 and TRBJ2-5, with 11 bases identical to TRBD2. This CDR3 is 16 amino acids long. The CDR3 loop reads CVSNPTSGGRGETQYF. In nucleotides, the CDR3 is TGTGTCAGCAACCCCACTAGCGGGGGCCGGGGAGAGACCCAGTACTTC.

V usage is TRBV7-6 and J usage is TRBJ2-1, with 11 nucleotides matching TRBD2. The junction had 13 bases not matched to a gene; V was cut back by 10 bases and J by 8 bases. The germline gives CDR1 SGHVS, CDR2 FNYEAQ. The CDR3 is 15 residues long. The CDR3 nucleotides read TGTGCCATCCAACACGAGACTAGCGGGGTGCATGAGCAGTTCTTC. Amino acids: CAIQHETSGVHEQFF.

The V gene is TRBV4-3, the J gene TRBJ2-3; possibly TRBD2 for D (5 bases). V lost 4 bases and J 8 bases, leaving 25 bases between the germline ends. The CDR3 has 17 amino acids. The germline V gene has CDR1 LGHNA and CDR2 YSLEER. CDR3 in amino acids: CASSPHRLDASEGTQYF. The CDR3 bases are TGCGCCAGCAGCCCTCACCGACTTGACGCTTCAGAGGGTACGCAGTATTTT.

The rearrangement joins TRBV27 to TRBJ2-7; 10 bases fit TRBD1. This CDR3 region has 14 residues. V lost 4 bases to trimming and J lost 5 bases; unmatched junction nucleotides: 5. Germline CDR1 MNHEY, CDR2 SMNVEV (reference sequence). DNA for the CDR3: TGTGCCAGCAGTTCGGGACAGGGGTGGAACGAGCAGTACTTC. Protein product: CASSSGQGWNEQYF.

A remark on this clonotype: A read error may explain this, as a much larger clone is one base away. V usage is TRBV28 and J usage is TRBJ2-7; 7 bases are shared with TRBD1. The germline gives CDR1 MDHEN, CDR2 SYDVKM. Unmatched junction bases numbered 12, after V lost 4 bases and J lost 3 bases. CDR3 size: 16 residues. The CDR3, as DNA: TGTGCCAGCAGTTCCCCAAATGACAGGGCTCACTACGAGCAGTACTTC. This sequence encodes CASSSPNDRAHYEQYF.

The CDR3 DNA reads TGTGCCAGCAGCCCCGGTCCGGGTAGAAACACTGAAGCTTTCTTT. Encoded protein: CASSPGPGRNTEAFF. The chain carries TRBV5-5 and TRBJ1-1; D remains ambiguous. The V and J ends lost 4 bases and 2 bases respectively, with 15 bases between them. CDR1 is SGHKS and CDR2 is YYEKEE in the germline V gene (reference sequence). The CDR3 is 15 amino acids.

The chain carries TRBV9 and TRBJ2-7; TRBD2 might be the D (6 bases). CDR1 is SGDLS, CDR2 YYNGEE, per germline. Trimming removed 3 bases at V and 4 bases at J, with 11 bases between. The CDR3 runs to 13 residues. CDR3 sequence reads: CASSGGGDYEQYF. CDR3 DNA: TGTGCCAGCAGCGGAGGCGGGGATTACGAGCAGTACTTC.

About this clonotype: It may be a read error: a sequence one base away is much more abundant. The chain is built from TRBV7-2 and TRBJ1-2; TRBD1 aligns across 10 bases. The CDR3 has 15 residues. CDR1 and CDR2 (germline): SGHTA, FQGNSA. The CDR3 DNA reads as TGTGCCGGCAGCTCATGGACAGGGGGAATGGAGGGCTACACCTTC. This codes for CAGSSWTGGMEGYTF.

This clonotype was seen only a few times. The V and J genes are TRBV7-2 and TRBJ1-4; the D is unclear. V lost 5 bases to trimming and J lost 4 bases, with 5 bases between them. Germline loops: CDR1 SGHTA, CDR2 FQGNSA. The CDR3 extends over 12 amino acids. The CDR3 DNA reads as TGTGCCAGCAGCCAGGTTAATGAAAAACTGTTTTTT. This encodes CASSQVNEKLFF.

Concerning this clonotype itself: A read error may explain this, as a much larger clone is one base away. The gene calls are TRBV6-2 or TRBV6-3 and TRBJ2-1; perhaps TRBD2 as D (5 bases). The CDR3 is 14 amino acids. Germline CDR1 MNHEY, CDR2 SVGEGT. The CDR3, as DNA: TGTACCAGCAGTATTAGAGGGCCTGACAATGAGCAGTTCTTC. Encoded protein: CTSSIRGPDNEQFF.

The rearrangement links TRBV11-1 to TRBJ2-1; 11 bases align to TRBD2. The germline V gene has CDR1 SGHAT and CDR2 FQDESV (reference sequence). V gave up 4 bases and J gave up 7 bases; unmatched junction bases: 12. This CDR3 region has 17 residues. CDR3 loop: CASSSRGSTSGGNEQFF. DNA of the CDR3: TGTGCCAGCAGCTCCAGAGGTAGTACTAGCGGGGGAAATGAGCAGTTCTTC.

The V and J genes are TRBV29-1 and TRBJ2-3; 8 bases match TRBD2. CDR1 is SQVTM, CDR2 ANQGSEA, per germline. This CDR3 is 14 amino acids long. V lost 3 bases and J lost 3; bases outside the gene matches: 5. The CDR3: CSVDVTGGTDTQYF. CDR3 sequence (DNA): TGCAGCGTTGATGTGACGGGGGGGACAGATACGCAGTATTTT.

This clonotype was detected a few times. This chain uses TRBV3-1 with TRBJ1-4; TRBD1 matches at 11 bases. This CDR3 comprises 18 residues. V lost 4 bases to trimming and J lost 2 bases; unmatched junction nucleotides: 9. Germline CDR1 reads LGHDT; CDR2 reads YNNKEL (reference sequence). Written as DNA, the CDR3 is TGTGCCAGCAGCCGCGGCCGGGACAGGGGGAACACTAATGAAAAACTGTTTTTT. Amino acids: CASSRGRDRGNTNEKLFF.

This clonotype was detected only once. A read error may account for a junction end that differs from germline. The gene calls are TRBV27 and TRBJ2-1; D possibly uses TRBD1 or TRBD2 (6 bases each). The length of the CDR3 is 15 residues. Looked up from germline, CDR1 is MNHEY and CDR2 is SMNVEV (reference sequence). The CDR3 bases are TGTGCCAGCAGTTTAGGGGGGCACTCCTACAATGTGCAGTTCTTC. Translated, it gives CASSLGGHSYNVQFF.

A few counts support this clonotype. The chain is built from TRBV6-6 and TRBJ2-3; possible D gene TRBD1, 5 bases. V lost 6 bases to trimming and J lost 1 base, with 14 bases between them. The CDR3 covers 15 residues. The germline gives CDR1 MNHNY, CDR2 SVGAGI (reference sequence). The CDR3 here is CASSPTGSGTDTQYF. The DNA for the CDR3 is TGTGCCAGCAGCCCTACAGGCAGCGGCACAGATACGCAGTATTTT.

The chain employs TRBV9 and TRBJ1-2; TRBD1 aligns across 7 bases. The V gene's germline CDR1 is SGDLS and CDR2 YYNGEE. The V gene end was trimmed by 3 bases and the J gene end by 5 bases; junction bases not matched to a gene: 4. This CDR3 contains 13 residues. The DNA for the CDR3 is TGTGCCAGCAGCGCTGACAGGGAGTATGGCTACACCTTC. It yields the protein CASSADREYGYTF.

A single count supports this clonotype. A junction boundary mismatches the germline segment, possibly from a read error. The V and J genes are TRBV7-9 and TRBJ2-6; no reliable D call. The CDR3 sequence is 15 residues long. CDR1 is SEHNR, CDR2 FQNEAQ, per germline (reference sequence). The CDR3 is CASSLDRSGTNVLTF. Here the CDR3 DNA reads TGTGCCAGCAGCTTAGATCGGTCTGGGACCAACGTCCTGACTTTC.

This rearrangement joins TRBV20-1 to TRBJ2-5; 10 bases are shared with TRBD2. The better agreement between TRBJ2-1 and the DNA end casts doubt on the J call. The CDR3 consists of 21 residues. Germline CDR1 reads DFQATT; CDR2 reads SNEGSKA (reference sequence). The CDR3 reads CSARDHMGLAGAKLYQETQFF. CDR3 in DNA: TGCAGTGCTAGAGATCATATGGGGCTAGCGGGGGCCAAACTATACCAAGAGACCCAGTTCTTC.

This clonotype was seen a handful of times. The chain combines TRBV7-2 with TRBJ2-2, with 11 bases matching TRBD1. This CDR3 has 16 residues. Per germline, CDR1 SGHTA and CDR2 FQGNSA. Germline trimming cut 3 bases from V and 4 bases from J; bases unmatched to any gene: 4. CDR3 bases: TGTGCCAGCAGCTTCGGACAGGGGGCTAGCACCGGGGAGCTGTTTTTT. Encoded protein: CASSFGQGASTGELFF. Drawing the rest from reference TRBV7-2 and TRBJ2-2, the complete variable domain is GAGVSQSPSNKVTEKGKDVELRCDPISGHTALYWYRQSLGQGLEFLIYFQGNSAPDKSGLPSDRFSAERTGGSVSTLTIQRTQQEDSAVYLCASSFGQGASTGELFFGEGSRLTVL.

The V and J genes are TRBV4-1 and TRBJ1-2; a possible D gene is TRBD1 (5 bases). The length of the CDR3 is 17 residues. Trimming took off 0 bases at V and 1 base at J, with 15 bases between the two ends. Germline V CDR1 and CDR2: MGHRA, YSYEKL. The CDR3 reads CASSQDGGTDVNYGYTF. The DNA for the CDR3 is TGCGCCAGCAGCCAAGATGGCGGGACGGATGTTAACTATGGCTACACCTTC.

In the case of this clonotype: A junction boundary mismatches the germline segment, possibly from a read error. The chain carries TRBV6-5 and TRBJ1-4; perhaps TRBD1 as D (6 bases). This CDR3 has 15 residues. Germline CDR1 and CDR2: MNHEY and SVGAGI. CDR3 loop: CANSYGGRTNEKLFF. DNA of the CDR3: TGTGCCAACAGTTACGGGGGGCGAACTAATGAAAAACTGTTTTTT.

This clonotype has a handful of counts. The chain couples TRBV3-1 to TRBJ2-5; D assignment may be TRBD1 or TRBD2 (5 bases each). The CDR3 runs to 16 residues. Trimming removed 4 bases at V and 5 bases at J, with 20 bases between. Germline values: CDR1 LGHDT, CDR2 YNNKEL (reference sequence). CDR3 nucleotides: TGTGCCAGCAGCCTCCGTAGGGGTATAAGAGGGGAGACCCAGTACTTC. It is translated as CASSLRRGIRGETQYF.

This clonotype occurred many times. The J gene is TRBJ2-5, the V gene TRBV4-3, with TRBD2 identical over 10 bases. The CDR3 runs 15 residues. CDR1 and CDR2 (germline): LGHNA, YSLEER. J lost 9 bases, V lost 0 bases, and 7 bases had no gene match. The DNA for the CDR3 is TGCGCCAGCAGCCAAGATCTTTCTAGCGGGGGTGCCCAGTACTTC. The encoded protein is CASSQDLSSGGAQYF.

The chain is built from TRBV6-5 and TRBJ2-5; 10 nucleotides match TRBD2. This CDR3 is built from 16 residues. Unmatched junction bases numbered 6, after V lost 0 bases and J lost 5 bases. Germline CDR1 reads MNHEY; CDR2 reads SVGAGI. CDR3 in amino acids: CASSYSASGGGETQYF. In DNA form, the CDR3 reads TGTGCCAGCAGTTACTCGGCTAGCGGGGGTGGGGAGACCCAGTACTTC.

This clonotype appeared a few times. This sequence joins TRBV20-1 and TRBJ1-1; 8 bases agree with TRBD1. CDR1 is DFQATT and CDR2 is SNEGSKA in the germline V gene (reference sequence). V trimming: 1 base; J trimming: 3 bases; junction bases outside the gene matches: 13. The CDR3 loop spans 17 amino acids. Here the CDR3 reads CSARVLGQGDFDTEAFF. CDR3 in DNA: TGCAGTGCTAGAGTTCTCGGACAGGGAGATTTCGACACTGAAGCTTTCTTT.

This clonotype was detected ten times or more. This may arise from a read error, as a much more abundant clone is one base away. This chain connects TRBV20-1 to TRBJ1-2, with a weak D call TRBD1 (5 bases). The V gene lost 5 bases and the J gene lost 6 bases, with 19 bases spanning the gap. The CDR3 has 14 amino acids. Per germline, CDR1 DFQATT and CDR2 SNEGSKA (reference sequence). The CDR3 loop reads CSAWALAGMDGYTF. In nucleotides, the CDR3 is TGCAGTGCTTGGGCCTTGGCAGGGATGGATGGCTACACCTTC.